This paragraph covers one T cell receptor (beta chain) sequence. Here immunoSEQ multiplex PCR was the method, and the copy in TCRdb shows in-frame clones only, minus some. This sample has 48,000 or so clones, with more than 85% found just once. V shed 8 bases, J shed 5 bases, and the junction held 10 bases outside the gene matches. Germline loops: CDR1 MNHEY, CDR2 SVGAGI. The CDR3 totals 15 residues. This sample was taken from a study of control samples from healthy donors and cancer patients. The V gene is TRBV6-5, the J gene TRBJ2-1; 9 nucleotides match TRBD1. The receptor was isolated from a woman aged 50 to 65 with head and neck cancer. Material: PBMCs. For the CDR3, the DNA is TGTGCCAGCGGCCGTATGGACAGGGGCCACAATGAGCAGTTCTTC. Its protein product is CASGRMDRGHNEQFF.